This TCR beta chain was sequenced during a study of blood T cell repertoires in COVID-19. About the research overall: Sites in the United States, Italy and Spain provided acute and convalescent COVID-19 samples. T cells, B-cell-depleted T cells, or PBMCs provided the cDNA or gDNA that served as material.

Authors' data handling: The authors estimated nucleated cell counts from reference gene primer amplification. Assay used: immunoSEQ multiplex PCR; TCRdb lists only in-frame clones, some missing. The DNA gave D and trimming, while V, J and clone size come from that table. The sample has roughly 100,000 clones; 70% to 85% are singletons. After removal of 3 bases from V and 10 bases from J, the junction contained 24 bases not matched to a gene. The germline V gene has CDR1 ENHRY and CDR2 SYGVKD. The CDR3 has 19 amino acids. This clonotype was sampled from a man aged 60 to 69 with active or convalescent COVID-19. The J gene is TRBJ2-3, the V gene TRBV10-3; 8 nucleotides agree with TRBD2. Sequencing input: peripheral blood. CDR3 region: CAISESQGIGGWERESQYF. CDR3 bases: TGTGCCATCAGTGAATCACAGGGAATCGGTGGTTGGGAGCGGGAGTCGCAGTATTTT.